This record covers a single TCR beta chain. Its cognate antigen is unknown. Germline-derived CDR1 and CDR2 are LNHDA and SQIVND (reference sequence). Trimming at V came to 4 bases and at J to 4 bases, leaving 7 bases not matched to a gene. This CDR3 comprises 15 residues. This table comes from immunoSEQ multiplex PCR, and its TCRdb copy is limited to in-frame clones, with some not included. The repertoire has more than 95,000 clones, about nine tenths of them found once; the top ten carry around 7.2%. The data belong to a study of T cell responses to AZD1222 COVID-19 vaccine. At the level of the study: Researchers grouped second doses given at about 4 or about 12 weeks into one pool.

Study observations and caveats: It should be noted that donors were predominantly white British and more often female, and clonal diversity was possibly underestimated.

The chain recombines TRBV19 with TRBJ2-5, with TRBD1 identical over 9 bases. Sequenced material: peripheral blood, taken on day 0 of AZD1222 vaccination. This clonotype was obtained from an adult in good health. The CDR3 here is CASSTTGGQGETQYF. The CDR3, as DNA: TGTGCCAGTAGTACCACCGGGGGACAGGGAGAGACCCAGTACTTC.